This TCR beta chain is drawn from a study of blood T cell repertoires in COVID-19. Turning to the study itself: The United States, Italy and Spain were the sources of the acute and convalescent COVID-19 samples. PBMCs, B-cell-depleted T cells, or T cells provided the cDNA or gDNA that made up the material.

Germline V gives CDR1 SGHAT, CDR2 FQNNGV. The CDR3 length is 15 residues. V was clipped by 7 bases and J by 10 bases; unmatched bases: 9. TCRdb keeps only in-frame clones here, not all; method: immunoSEQ multiplex PCR. The data show roughly 89,000 clones, approximately 80% seen once. V is TRBV11-2 and J is TRBJ2-1; TRBD2 matches 14 bases. This TCR came from a woman older than 75 with acute or convalescent COVID-19. The source material was peripheral blood. The CDR3 region has the DNA TGTGCCAGCAACTGGGGACTAGCGGGGGTTGGGGAGCAGTTCTTC. Amino acid sequence: CASNWGLAGVGEQFF. Together with reference TRBV11-2 and TRBJ2-1, the CDR3 gives the full variable domain: EAGVAQSPRYKIIEKRQSVAFWCNPISGHATLYWYQQILGQGPKLLIQFQNNGVVDDSQLPKDRFSAERLKGVDSTLKIQPAKLEDSAVYLCASNWGLAGVGEQFFGPGTRLTVL.